This TCR beta chain was captured in a study of shared clonotypes between healthy human individuals. General observations from the study: Few donors limited the genetic and exposure-history diversity represented. In the sorted subsets, rarefaction showed sequencing was incomplete despite large depth.

The authors loaded around 220 ng DNA, about 30,000 T cell genomes, into sorted-subset replicate PCRs. The repertoire was sequenced with immunoSEQ multiplex PCR; TCRdb's copy has only in-frame clones and lacks some. The sample lists more than 2,000,000 clones; just over 90% were seen once. Germline assignment: CDR1 MGHDK and CDR2 SYGVNS. V gave up 10 bases and J gave up 2 bases, with 14 bases separating them. The CDR3 sequence is 13 residues long. From CD4+ cells came CD45RA+ naive and CD45RA-negative memory subsets. Regarding this clone: Its matching antigen is unknown.

Sequencing was performed on naive CD4+ T cells from PBMCs. The sample's subset: CD45RA+ positively selected. The chain links TRBV25-1 to TRBJ1-2, with D unclear. The origin of this receptor is a man younger than 35 in good health. Some clones in this sample may be carry-over from other donors' samples. CDR3 loop: CATSLARNYGYTF. The CDR3 nucleotides read TGTGCCACCTCATTAGCAAGAAACTATGGCTACACCTTC.